This T cell receptor (beta chain) is from a study of blood T cells in healthy people across ages. General observations from the study: The recorded TCR beta diversity per million T cells decreased in a roughly linear manner with age.

The CDR3 loop spans 13 amino acids. The trim removed 4 bases at V and 3 bases at J, leaving 5 bases unmatched. The germline V gene has CDR1 DFQATT and CDR2 SNEGSKA (reference sequence). A remark on this clonotype: As yet, its antigen is unknown.

Through a sample-barcoded 5' primer and a J-beta primer mix, a second PCR was run for roughly 6 to 11 cycles. TCRdb ran MiXCR on the 5' RACE reads and lists one entry per CDR3 protein. This table has about 570,000 distinct CDR3 sequences, 25% to 30% appearing once. Researchers collected around 10 milliliters of peripheral blood from every single donor. The receptor was isolated from a woman between 70 and 85 years old in good health. Sequencing input: blood. The chain carries TRBV20-1 and TRBJ2-5, with TRBD2 identical over 7 bases. The CDR3 loop reads CSATSGHEETQYF. In DNA form, the CDR3 reads TGCAGTGCTACTAGCGGCCACGAAGAGACCCAGTACTTC.